The subject of this entry is one TCR beta chain. The antigen is undetermined. Unique molecular identifiers were carried by the TCR beta cDNA libraries. TCRdb re-called the PCR reads with MiXCR, one entry per CDR3 protein. This table holds 380,000 or so distinct CDR3 sequences, roughly 38% found once. The CDR3 loop spans 15 amino acids. Germline CDR1 and CDR2: SGHTA and FQGNSA. The V and J ends lost 8 bases and 2 bases respectively, with 18 bases between them. This entry belongs to a study of post-analysis software for immune sequencing data. Whole-study results and caveats: Multiple sclerosis was associated with a significant reduction in normalized Chao1 diversity relative to controls. There were five or six TRBV segments more frequent in patients than controls, and TRBV5-6, TRBV5-1 and TRBV20-1 were among them.

This clonotype was obtained from a girl aged 10 to 17 with multiple sclerosis. What was sequenced was blood. The chain recombines TRBV7-2 with TRBJ1-1; perhaps TRBD1 as D (5 bases). CDR3: CASHKWGILNTEAFF. The CDR3 DNA follows: TGTGCCAGCCATAAATGGGGGATTCTTAACACTGAAGCTTTCTTT.